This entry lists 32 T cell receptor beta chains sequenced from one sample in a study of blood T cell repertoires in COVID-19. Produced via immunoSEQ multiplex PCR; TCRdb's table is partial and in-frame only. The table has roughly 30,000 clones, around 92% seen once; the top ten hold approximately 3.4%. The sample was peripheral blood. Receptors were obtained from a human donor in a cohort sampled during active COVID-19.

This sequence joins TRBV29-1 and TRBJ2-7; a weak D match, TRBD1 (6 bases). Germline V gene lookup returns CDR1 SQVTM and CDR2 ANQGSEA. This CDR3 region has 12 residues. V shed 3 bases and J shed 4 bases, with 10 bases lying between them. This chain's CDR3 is CSVEDSTYEQYF. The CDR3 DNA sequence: TGCAGCGTTGAGGACAGTACTTACGAGCAGTACTTC.

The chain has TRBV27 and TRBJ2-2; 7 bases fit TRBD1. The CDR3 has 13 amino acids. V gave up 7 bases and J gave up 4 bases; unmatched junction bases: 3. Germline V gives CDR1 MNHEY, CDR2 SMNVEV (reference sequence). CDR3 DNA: TGTGCCAGCAACCCAGGGGGCACCGGGGAGCTGTTTTTT. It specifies CASNPGGTGELFF.

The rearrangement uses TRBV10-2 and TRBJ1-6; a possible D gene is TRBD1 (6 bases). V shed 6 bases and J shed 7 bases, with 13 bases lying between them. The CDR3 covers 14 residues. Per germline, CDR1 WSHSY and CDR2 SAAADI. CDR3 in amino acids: CASRLSRGNSPLHF. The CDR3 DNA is TGCGCCAGCAGATTATCCAGGGGAAATTCACCCCTCCACTTT.

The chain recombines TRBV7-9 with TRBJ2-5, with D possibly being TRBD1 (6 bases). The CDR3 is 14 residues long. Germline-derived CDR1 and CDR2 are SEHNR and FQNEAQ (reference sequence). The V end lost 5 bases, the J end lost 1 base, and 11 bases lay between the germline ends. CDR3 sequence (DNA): TGTGCCAGCAGCCGTATAGGGGGCCAAGAGACCCAGTACTTC. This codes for CASSRIGGQETQYF.

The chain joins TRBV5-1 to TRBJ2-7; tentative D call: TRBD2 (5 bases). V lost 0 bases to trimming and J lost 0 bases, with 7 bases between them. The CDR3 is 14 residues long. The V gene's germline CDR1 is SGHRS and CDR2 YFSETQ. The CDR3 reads CASSLDGDSYEQYF. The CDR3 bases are TGCGCCAGCAGCTTGGACGGGGACTCCTACGAGCAGTACTTC.

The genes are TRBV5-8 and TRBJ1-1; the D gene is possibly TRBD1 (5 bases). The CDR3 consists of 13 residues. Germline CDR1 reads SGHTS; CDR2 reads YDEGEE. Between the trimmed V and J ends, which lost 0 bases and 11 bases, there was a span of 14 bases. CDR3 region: CASSLGQGIAAFF. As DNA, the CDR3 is TGTGCCAGCAGCTTGGGGCAGGGAATTGCGGCTTTCTTT. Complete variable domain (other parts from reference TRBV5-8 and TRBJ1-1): EAGVTQSPTHLIKTRGQQATLRCSPISGHTSVYWYQQALGLGLQFLLWYDEGEERNRGNFPPRFSGRQFPNYSSELNVNALELEDSALYLCASSLGQGIAAFFGQGTRLTVV.

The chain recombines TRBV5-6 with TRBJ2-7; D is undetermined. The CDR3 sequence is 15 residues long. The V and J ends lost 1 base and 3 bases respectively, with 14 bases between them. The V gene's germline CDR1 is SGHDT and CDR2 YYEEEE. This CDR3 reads CASSLLGPNNYEQYF. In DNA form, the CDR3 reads TGTGCCAGCAGCTTGCTCGGTCCGAATAACTACGAGCAGTACTTC.

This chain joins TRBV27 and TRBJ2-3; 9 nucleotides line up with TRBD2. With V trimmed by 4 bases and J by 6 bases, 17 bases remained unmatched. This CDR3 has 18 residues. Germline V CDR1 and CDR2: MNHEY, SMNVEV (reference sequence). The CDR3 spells CASSSPLLLAGAGDTQYF. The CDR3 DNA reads TGTGCCAGCAGTTCACCTCTTCTACTAGCGGGCGCCGGGGATACGCAGTATTTT.

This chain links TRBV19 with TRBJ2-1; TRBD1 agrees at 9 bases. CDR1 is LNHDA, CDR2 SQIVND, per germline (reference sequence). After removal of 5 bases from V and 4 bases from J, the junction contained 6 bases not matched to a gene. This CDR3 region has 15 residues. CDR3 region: CASSPRQGGYNEQFF. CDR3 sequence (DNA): TGTGCCAGTAGTCCCAGACAGGGGGGGTACAATGAGCAGTTCTTC.

The CDR3 here is CASSPRPGQPATNEKLFF. CDR3 nucleotides: TGTGCCAGCAGCCCACGGCCGGGACAGCCTGCAACTAATGAAAAACTGTTTTTT. The V and J genes are TRBV5-5 and TRBJ1-4, with TRBD1 matching over 7 bases. Germline assignment: CDR1 SGHKS and CDR2 YYEKEE (reference sequence). Trimming took 4 bases from V and 0 from J; bases not matched to a gene: 12. CDR3 length: 18 residues.

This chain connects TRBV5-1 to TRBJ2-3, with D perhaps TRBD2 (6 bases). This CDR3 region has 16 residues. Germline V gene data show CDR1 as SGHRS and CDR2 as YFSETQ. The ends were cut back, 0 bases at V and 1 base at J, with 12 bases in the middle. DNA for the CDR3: TGCGCCAGCAGCTTGGTAGGCTCTAGCGGCACAGATACGCAGTATTTT. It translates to CASSLVGSSGTDTQYF.

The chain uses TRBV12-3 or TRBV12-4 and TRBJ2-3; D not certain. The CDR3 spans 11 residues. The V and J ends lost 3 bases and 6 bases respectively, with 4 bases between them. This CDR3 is CASSLGDTQYF. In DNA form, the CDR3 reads TGTGCCAGCAGTTTGGGCGATACGCAGTATTTT.

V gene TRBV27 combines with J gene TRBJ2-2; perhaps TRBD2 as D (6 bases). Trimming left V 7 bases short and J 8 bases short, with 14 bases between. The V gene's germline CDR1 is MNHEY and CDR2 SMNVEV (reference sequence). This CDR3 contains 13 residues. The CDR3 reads CASTGLSRGELFF. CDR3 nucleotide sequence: TGTGCCAGCACGGGACTTTCGAGGGGGGAGCTGTTTTTT.

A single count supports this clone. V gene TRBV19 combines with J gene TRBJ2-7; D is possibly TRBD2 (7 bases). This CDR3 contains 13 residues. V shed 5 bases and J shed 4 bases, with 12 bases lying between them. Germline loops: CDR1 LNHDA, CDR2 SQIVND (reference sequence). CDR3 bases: TGTGCCAGTAGTGAGGGGGGGCGATACGAGCAGTACTTC. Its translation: CASSEGGRYEQYF. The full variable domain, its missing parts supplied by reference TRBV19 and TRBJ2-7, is DGGITQSPKYLFRKEGQNVTLSCEQNLNHDAMYWYRQDPGQGLRLIYYSQIVNDFQKGDIAEGYSVSREKKESFPLTVTSAQKNPTAFYLCASSEGGRYEQYFGPGTRLTVT.

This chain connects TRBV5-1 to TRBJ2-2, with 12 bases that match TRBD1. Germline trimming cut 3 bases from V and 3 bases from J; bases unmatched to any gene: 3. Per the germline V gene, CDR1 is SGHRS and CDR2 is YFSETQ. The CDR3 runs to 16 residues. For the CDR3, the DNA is TGCGCCAGCAGCTGGGACAGGGGGCTCGACACCGGGGAGCTGTTTTTT. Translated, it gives CASSWDRGLDTGELFF.

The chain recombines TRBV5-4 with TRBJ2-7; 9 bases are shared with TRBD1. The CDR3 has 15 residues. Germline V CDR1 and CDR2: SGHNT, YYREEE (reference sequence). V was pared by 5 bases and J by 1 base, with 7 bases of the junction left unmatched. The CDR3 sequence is CASSVDRGKSYEQYF. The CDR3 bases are TGTGCCAGCAGTGTAGACAGGGGGAAGTCCTACGAGCAGTACTTC.

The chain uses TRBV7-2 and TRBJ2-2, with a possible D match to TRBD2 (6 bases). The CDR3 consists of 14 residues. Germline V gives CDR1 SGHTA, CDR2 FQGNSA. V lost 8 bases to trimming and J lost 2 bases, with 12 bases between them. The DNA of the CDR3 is TGTGCCAGCGGGGGACTGTTAAACACCGGGGAGCTGTTTTTT. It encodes CASGGLLNTGELFF.

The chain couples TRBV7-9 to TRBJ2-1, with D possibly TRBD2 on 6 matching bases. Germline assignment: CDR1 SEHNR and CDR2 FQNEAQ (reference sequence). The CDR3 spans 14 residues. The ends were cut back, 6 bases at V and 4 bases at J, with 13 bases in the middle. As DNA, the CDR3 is TGTGCCAGCAGTGTTATGGGGGGTTACAATGAGCAGTTCTTC. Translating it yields CASSVMGGYNEQFF.

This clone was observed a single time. CDR3 sequence: CSASSAGLAYEQYF. The CDR3 DNA reads TGCAGTGCTAGTAGCGCGGGACTAGCCTACGAGCAGTACTTC. The J gene is TRBJ2-7, the V gene TRBV20-1; 8 nucleotides match TRBD2. CDR3 length equals 14 residues. Germline V gene lookup returns CDR1 DFQATT and CDR2 SNEGSKA (reference sequence). V gave up 3 bases and J gave up 2 bases; unmatched junction bases: 6.

The CDR3 is CASSLGGQPNGYTF. In DNA form, the CDR3 reads TGCGCCAGCAGCTTGGGGGGACAGCCCAATGGCTACACCTTC. The J gene is TRBJ1-2, the V gene TRBV5-1; TRBD1 matches at 7 bases. Trimming removed 0 bases from V and 6 bases from J; junction bases left unmatched: 5. This CDR3 comprises 14 residues. Germline V gene data show CDR1 as SGHRS and CDR2 as YFSETQ.

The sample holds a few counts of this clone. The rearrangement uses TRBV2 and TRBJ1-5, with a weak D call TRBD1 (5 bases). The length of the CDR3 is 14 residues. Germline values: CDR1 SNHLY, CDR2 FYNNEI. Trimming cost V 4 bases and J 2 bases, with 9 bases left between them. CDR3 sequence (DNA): TGTGCCAGCAGTGTGTTCAGGGGCAATCAGCCCCAGCATTTT. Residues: CASSVFRGNQPQHF.

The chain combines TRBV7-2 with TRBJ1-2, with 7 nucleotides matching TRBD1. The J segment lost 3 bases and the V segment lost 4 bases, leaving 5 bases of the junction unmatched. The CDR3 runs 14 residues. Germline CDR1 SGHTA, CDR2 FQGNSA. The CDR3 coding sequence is TGTGCCAGCAGCTCCCAGGGGGATGACTATGGCTACACCTTC. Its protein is CASSSQGDDYGYTF.

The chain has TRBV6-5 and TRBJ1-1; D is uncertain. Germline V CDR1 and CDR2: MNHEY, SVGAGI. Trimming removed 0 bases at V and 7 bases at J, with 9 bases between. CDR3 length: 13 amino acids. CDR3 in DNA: TGTGCCAGCAGTTACTCGATGCGTGGTGAAGCTTTCTTT. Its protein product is CASSYSMRGEAFF.

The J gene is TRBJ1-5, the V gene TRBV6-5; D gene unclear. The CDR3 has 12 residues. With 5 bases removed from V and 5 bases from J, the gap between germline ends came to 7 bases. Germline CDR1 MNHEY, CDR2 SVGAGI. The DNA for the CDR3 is TGTGCCAGCAGTACCCAGGATCAGCCCCAGCATTTT. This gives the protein CASSTQDQPQHF.

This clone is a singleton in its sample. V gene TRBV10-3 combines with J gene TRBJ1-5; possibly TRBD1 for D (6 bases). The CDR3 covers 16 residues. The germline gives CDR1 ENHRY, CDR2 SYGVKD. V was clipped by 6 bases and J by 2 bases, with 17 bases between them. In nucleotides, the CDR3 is TGTGCCATCAGCGAAGGATCAGGGGTAGGCAATCAGCCCCAGCATTTT. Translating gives CAISEGSGVGNQPQHF.

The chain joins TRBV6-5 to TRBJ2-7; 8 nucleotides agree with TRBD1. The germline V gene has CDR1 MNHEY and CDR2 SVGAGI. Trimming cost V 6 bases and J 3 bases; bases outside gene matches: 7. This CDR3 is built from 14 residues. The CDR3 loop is CASRRDRINYEQYF. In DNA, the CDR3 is TGTGCCAGCAGGCGGGACAGGATAAACTACGAGCAGTACTTC.

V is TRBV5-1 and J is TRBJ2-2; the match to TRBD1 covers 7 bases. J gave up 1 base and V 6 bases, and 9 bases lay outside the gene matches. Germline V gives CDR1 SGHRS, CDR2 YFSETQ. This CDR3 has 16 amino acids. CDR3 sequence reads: CASILDRVENTGELFF. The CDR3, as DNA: TGCGCCAGCATCCTCGACAGGGTCGAGAACACCGGGGAGCTGTTTTTT. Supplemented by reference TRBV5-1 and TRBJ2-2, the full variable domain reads KAGVTQTPRYLIKTRGQQVTLSCSPISGHRSVSWYQQTPGQGLQFLFEYFSETQRNKGNFPGRFSGRQFSNSRSEMNVSTLELGDSALYLCASILDRVENTGELFFGEGSRLTVL.

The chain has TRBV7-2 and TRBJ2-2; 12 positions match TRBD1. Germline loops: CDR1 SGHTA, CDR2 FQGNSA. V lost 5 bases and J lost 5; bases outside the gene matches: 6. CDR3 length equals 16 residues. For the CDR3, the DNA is TGTGCCAGCAGCATGGGACAGGGGGCGCAAACCGGGGAGCTGTTTTTT. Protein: CASSMGQGAQTGELFF.

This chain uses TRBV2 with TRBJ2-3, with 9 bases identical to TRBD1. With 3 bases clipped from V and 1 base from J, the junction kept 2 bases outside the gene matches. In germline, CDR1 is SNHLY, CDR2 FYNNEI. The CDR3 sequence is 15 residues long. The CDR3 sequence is CASSEGDRGTDTQYF. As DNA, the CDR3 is TGTGCCAGCAGTGAGGGGGACAGGGGCACAGATACGCAGTATTTT.

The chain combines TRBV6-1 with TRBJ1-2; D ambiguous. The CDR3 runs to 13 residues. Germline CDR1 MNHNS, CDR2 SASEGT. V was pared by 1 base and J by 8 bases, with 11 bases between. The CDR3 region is CASSEEGAGGYTF. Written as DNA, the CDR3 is TGTGCCAGCAGTGAAGAGGGTGCGGGGGGCTACACCTTC.

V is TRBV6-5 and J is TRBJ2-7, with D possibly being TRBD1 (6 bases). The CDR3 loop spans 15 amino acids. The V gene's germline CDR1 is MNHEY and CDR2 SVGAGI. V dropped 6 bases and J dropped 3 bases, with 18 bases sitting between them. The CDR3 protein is CASSAPGTRFYEQYF. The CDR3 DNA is TGTGCCAGCAGCGCACCCGGGACACGTTTCTACGAGCAGTACTTC.

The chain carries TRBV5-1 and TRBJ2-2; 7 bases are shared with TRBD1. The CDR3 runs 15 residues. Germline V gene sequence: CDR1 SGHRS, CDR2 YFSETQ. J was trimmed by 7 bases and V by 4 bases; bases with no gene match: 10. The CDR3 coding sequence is TGCGCCAGCAGCCTTCAAACAGGGGACAGCGGGGAGCTGTTTTTT. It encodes CASSLQTGDSGELFF.